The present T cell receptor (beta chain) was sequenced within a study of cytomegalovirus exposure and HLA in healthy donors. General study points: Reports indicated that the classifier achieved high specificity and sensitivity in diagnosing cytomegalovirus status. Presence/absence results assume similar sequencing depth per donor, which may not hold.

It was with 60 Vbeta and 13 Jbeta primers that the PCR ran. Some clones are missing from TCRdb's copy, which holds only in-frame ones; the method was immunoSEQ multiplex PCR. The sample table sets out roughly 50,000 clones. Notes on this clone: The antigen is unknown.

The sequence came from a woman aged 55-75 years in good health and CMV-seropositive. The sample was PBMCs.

The CDR3 sequence is CASSPVQATSNTEAFF. The CDR3 nucleotides are TGTGCCAGCTCACCAGTGCAGGCGACCTCGAACACTGAAGCTTTCTTT. This rearrangement joins TRBV18 to TRBJ1-1, with no clear D. V was trimmed by 2 bases and J by 1 base, leaving 14 bases between them. This CDR3 has 16 amino acids. The V gene's germline CDR1 is KGHSH and CDR2 LQKENI.